The T cell receptor beta chain under discussion was sequenced for a study of blood T cells in healthy people across ages. V gave up 6 bases and J gave up 4 bases, with 10 bases separating them. CDR1 is ENHRY and CDR2 is SYGVKD in the germline V gene. The CDR3 extends over 12 amino acids. This clonotype was picked up a small number of times. For the second PCR, which ran for 7 to 11 cycles, a sample-barcoded 5' primer and a J-beta primer mix were used. Using its own MiXCR run on the 5' RACE reads, TCRdb lists one record per CDR3 protein. The repertoire holds around 2 million distinct CDR3 sequences, more than 35% seen once, with 20% to 25% in the top ten.

Source material: blood. The genes are TRBV10-3 and TRBJ2-7; the D is unclear. The sequence was obtained from a human donor in good health. This CDR3 reads CAIRAGEYEQYF. CDR3 sequence (DNA): TGTGCCATCAGAGCAGGAGAGTACGAGCAGTACTTC.